The TCR beta chain under discussion was sequenced for a study of beta chain features in type 1 diabetes. cDNA synthesis used the whole RNA isolate, giving expressed TCRB sequences. Data came from immunoSEQ multiplex PCR; TCRdb stores just in-frame clones and leaves some out. The sample records 150,000 or so clones, 11% being singletons. The CDR3 spans 11 residues. With 3 bases removed from V and 0 bases from J, the gap between germline ends came to 2 bases. Germline V lookup: CDR1 GTSNPN, CDR2 SVGIG (reference sequence). This clone is medium-sized in the sample. The clonotype originates from a man between 18 and 29 years old in good health. The V gene is TRBV30, the J gene TRBJ2-5; no firm D call. The sequenced sample consisted of central memory CD4+ T cells from blood. CDR3 amino acids: CAWSNQETQYF. The CDR3 DNA sequence: TGTGCCTGGAGCAACCAAGAGACCCAGTACTTC. Looking up the rest from reference TRBV30 and TRBJ2-5 gives the full variable domain: SQTIHQWPATLVQPVGSPLSLECTVEGTSNPNLYWYRQAAGRGLQLLFYSVGIGQISSEVPQNLSASRPQDRQFILSSKKLLLSDSGFYLCAWSNQETQYFGPGTRLLVL.